This T cell receptor (beta chain) was identified in a study of blood T cell repertoires in COVID-19 (dated by TCRdb to the early 2020s). Background for the entire study: Samples from collaborators originated in the United States, Italy and Spain and spanned both the acute and convalescent phases of COVID-19. Subjects who had been exposed to COVID-19, were actively infected with it, or had recovered from it provided the deeply sampled blood TCRbeta repertoires that made up the dataset. The prospective study material was composed of cDNA or gDNA derived from T cells, B-cell-depleted T cells, or PBMCs. The repertoires were released in a freely available public database meant as a resource for research on the immune response to SARS-CoV-2. The sample metadata nearly always contained a de-identified subject ID, COVID-19 status, age in years and sex. Where available, HLA class I and class II types were obtained from metadata supplied by the sample provider rather than from assay-based typing. Samples were obtained from the ongoing ImmuneRACE study (first 160 participants) and from 950 to 1,500 subjects provided by 6 global collaborators. What the study reported, not specific to this receptor: How much clinical and demographic metadata was included differed by source and by participant, and the metadata was provided uncurated.

The collaborating institutions used their own protocols to collect whole blood in K2EDTA tubes. For TCRbeta analysis, collaborators shipped samples in one of three forms: frozen whole blood, isolated PBMCs, or DNA extracted from either of those sample types. The junction shows trimming of 5 bases on V and 5 bases on J, and the gene matches do not reach 5 bases of it. Via the germline V gene (reference sequence), CDR1 is MNHEY and CDR2 SMNVEV. Taken from cysteine to phenylalanine, the CDR3 has 15 residues. CDR3 DNA only is kept here, 45 bases in frame from base 1. TCRbeta CDR3 regions were amplified from genomic DNA by means of the immunoSEQ Assay, a bias-controlled multiplex PCR. In the paper's pipeline: Within the assay, amplification of reference gene primers was used to estimate how many nucleated cells each sample contained. To quantify the absolute abundance of each unique TCRbeta CDR3 rearrangement, sequence reads were collapsed and filtered. For each sample, productive Simpson clonality was calculated as the square root of Simpson's diversity index across productive rearrangements. In its TCRdb copy, this immuneACCESS table keeps in-frame sequences only and misses some clones. Where compared with another copy, unresolved V genes explain less than half of these, and the others have no known cause. D and trimming were read from the DNA, whereas the V and J calls and clone size are those reported in that table. The sample table records roughly 250,000 clones; roughly 80% of these occur just once. The top ten clones comprise around 6.8% of the sample.

Remarks on this clone: Its target antigen remains unknown. The sample holds no much larger clone one base away, and base qualities are not on file.

Sequencing was performed on peripheral blood. This TCR derives from a woman between 45 and 60 years old with acute or convalescent COVID-19. In this chain, TRBV27 is recombined with TRBJ2-7; TRBD2 aligns with 14 central bases. The DNA sequence is as follows: TGTGCCAGCAGTCCGGGACTAGCGGGAGTTGACGAGCAGTACTTC. Protein translation: CASSPGLAGVDEQYF.